This T cell receptor beta chain stems from a study of response to subunit inactivated influenza vaccine. Findings of the study overall: There was a suggestion from the authors that each seasonal influenza vaccination recruits few new T cells.

V lost 0 bases and J lost 4, with 18 bases in between. The CDR3 contains 17 residues. Germline loops: CDR1 SGHTA, CDR2 FQGNSA. In TCRdb, the RT-PCR reads were re-called with MiXCR into one record per CDR3 protein. Here the sample spans around 850,000 distinct CDR3 sequences, less than 20% being singletons. Notes on this clonotype: Its antigen is not identified.

The source was PBMCs from blood, collected approximately 5 days after vaccination. This chain connects TRBV7-2 to TRBJ1-2; D not certain. This receptor was identified in a man in his fifties who received an inactivated influenza vaccine. The CDR3 DNA is TGTGCCAGCAGCTTAGCGGGTGGCCAGCCTGGCCCCTATGGCTACACCTTC. The encoded protein is CASSLAGGQPGPYGYTF.